The 25 T cell receptor beta chains in this list originate from one sample, sequenced in a study of OX40 agonist ivuxolimab in advanced cancers. Profiling relied on immunoSEQ multiplex PCR, and the TCRdb table lists in-frame clones only, not all of them. The table lists approximately 90,000 clones, about 91% of them singletons. The starting material was CD4+ or CD8+ T cells sorted from blood, obtained in a trial of the OX40 agonist ivuxolimab. The receptors stem from an adult with an advanced solid tumor such as melanoma, head and neck, liver or kidney cancer.

The rearrangement links TRBV9 to TRBJ2-1, with D perhaps TRBD2 (6 bases). CDR3 length: 18 residues. V was pared by 0 bases and J by 0 bases, with 16 bases between. Germline CDR1 SGDLS, CDR2 YYNGEE. CDR3 protein: CASSVAPGAGGSYNEQFF. CDR3 DNA: TGTGCCAGCAGCGTAGCCCCCGGAGCGGGCGGCTCCTACAATGAGCAGTTCTTC.

The rearrangement links TRBV30 to TRBJ1-2, with a weak D call TRBD1 (6 bases). The CDR3 has 13 residues. V was cut by 1 base and J by 5 bases, with 11 bases left in between. Germline lookup yields CDR1 GTSNPN and CDR2 SVGIG (reference sequence). The CDR3 sequence is CAWSGGQNYGYTF. For the CDR3, the DNA is TGTGCCTGGAGTGGGGGACAAAATTATGGCTACACCTTC.

The rearrangement joins TRBV28 to TRBJ1-2, with D maybe TRBD1 (5 bases). The ends were cut back, 5 bases at V and 4 bases at J, with 17 bases in the middle. This CDR3 has 15 residues. Germline lookup yields CDR1 MDHEN and CDR2 SYDVKM. The CDR3 region is CASSLPPGQSYGYTF. Here the CDR3 DNA reads TGTGCCAGCAGTCTGCCGCCGGGGCAGAGCTATGGCTACACCTTC.

This chain uses TRBV5-4 with TRBJ2-1; 9 bases fit TRBD2. This CDR3 has 15 residues. The germline gives CDR1 SGHNT, CDR2 YYREEE (reference sequence). With V trimmed by 0 bases and J by 6 bases, 4 bases remained unmatched. In nucleotides, the CDR3 is TGTGCCAGCAGCTTGGTCGGGACTAGCATCAATGAGCAGTTCTTC. Translation gives CASSLVGTSINEQFF.

The chain employs TRBV12-2 and TRBJ1-4; the table's D call, TRBD1, was not checked against the DNA. TRBV12-2 counts as a pseudogene. The CDR3 extends over 15 amino acids. The CDR3 sequence: CASWETGTGNEKLFF. The CDR3 DNA sequence: TGTGCAAGTTGGGAAACCGGGACAGGTAATGAAAAACTGTTTTTT.

The chain uses TRBV19 and TRBJ2-7; TRBD1 matches 9 bases. V dropped 3 bases and J dropped 7; count of bases not matched to a gene: 7. CDR1 LNHDA and CDR2 SQIVND come from the germline V gene (reference sequence). The CDR3 sequence is 14 residues long. The CDR3 DNA follows: TGTGCCAGTAGTATGGGACAGGGAATGGAAGAGCAGTACTTC. This sequence encodes CASSMGQGMEEQYF.

This clone was seen just once. This rearrangement joins TRBV6-6 to TRBJ2-5; the D is unclear. V lost 2 bases and J lost 9, with 10 bases in between. The germline CDR1 and CDR2 sequences are MNHNY and SVGAGI (reference sequence). The CDR3 is made up of 12 amino acids. CDR3 loop: CASSYASGAQYF. The CDR3 DNA follows: TGTGCCAGCAGTTACGCGTCTGGGGCCCAGTACTTC.

V is TRBV30 and J is TRBJ1-5, with D possibly being TRBD1 (5 bases). Germline V gene sequence: CDR1 GTSNPN, CDR2 SVGIG (reference sequence). V was clipped by 2 bases and J by 0 bases, with 11 bases between them. CDR3 length equals 15 residues. The CDR3 DNA reads as TGTGCCTGGAGTACCACCGGGACTAGCAATCAGCCCCAGCATTTT. This gives the protein CAWSTTGTSNQPQHF.

With respect to this clone: At one of its ends the junction is not consistent with the germline gene, which may arise from a read error. The genes are TRBV7-9 and TRBJ2-1, with 7 bases fitting TRBD1. Germline values: CDR1 SEHNR, CDR2 FQNEAQ (reference sequence). This CDR3 comprises 14 residues. CDR3 amino acids: CASSLRALGDSEIF. The CDR3 bases are TGTGCCAGCAGCTTAAGGGCTTTAGGGGACAGTGAAATCTTC.

CDR3 residues: CASSITGTDYYEQYF. In DNA, the CDR3 is TGTGCCAGCAGCATTACCGGGACAGACTACTACGAGCAGTACTTC. The chain has TRBV5-6 and TRBJ2-7, with 7 nucleotides matching TRBD1. The CDR3 runs to 15 residues. V shed 4 bases and J 3 bases; nucleotides not matched to a gene: 10. Germline V lookup: CDR1 SGHDT, CDR2 YYEEEE. Based on the CDR3 plus reference TRBV5-6 and TRBJ2-7, the full variable domain is DAGVTQSPTHLIKTRGQQVTLRCSPKSGHDTVSWYQQALGQGPQFIFQYYEEEERQRGNFPDRFSGHQFPNYSSELNVNALLLGDSALYLCASSITGTDYYEQYFGPGTRLTVT.

The gene calls are TRBV28 and TRBJ2-7, with TRBD1 identical over 9 bases. This CDR3 comprises 15 residues. V lost 5 bases, J lost 2 bases, and 7 bases stayed unmatched. Germline values: CDR1 MDHEN, CDR2 SYDVKM. CDR3 sequence (DNA): TGTGCCAGCAGTACAGGGACAGGGCGGCCCTACGAGCAGTACTTC. Its translation: CASSTGTGRPYEQYF.

The J gene is TRBJ1-1, the V gene TRBV18; 7 nucleotides align to TRBD1. With 3 bases clipped from V and 4 bases from J, the junction kept 17 bases outside the gene matches. Germline values: CDR1 KGHSH, CDR2 LQKENI. The CDR3 sequence is 18 residues long. The CDR3 loop reads CASSPGIGQALEGTEAFF. CDR3 in DNA: TGTGCCAGCTCACCGGGTATTGGACAGGCCCTTGAAGGCACTGAAGCTTTCTTT. Drawing the rest from reference TRBV18 and TRBJ1-1, the complete variable domain is NAGVMQNPRHLVRRRGQEARLRCSPMKGHSHVYWYRQLPEEGLKFMVYLQKENIIDESGMPKERFSAEFPKEGPSILRIQQVVRGDSAAYFCASSPGIGQALEGTEAFFGQGTRLTVV.

The CDR3 nucleotides read TGTGCCAGCAGCAACCCGGGACGGGTCTCCTACGAGCAGTACTTC. Protein product: CASSNPGRVSYEQYF. The chain carries TRBV6-5 and TRBJ2-7; the D gene could be TRBD1 or TRBD2 (5 bases each). This CDR3 has 15 residues. The germline V gene encodes CDR1 MNHEY and CDR2 SVGAGI. V gave up 6 bases and J gave up 0 bases, with 15 bases separating them.

This sequence joins TRBV11-2 and TRBJ2-6; TRBD1 agrees at 7 bases. Germline V gene lookup returns CDR1 SGHAT and CDR2 FQNNGV. After removal of 6 bases from V and 2 bases from J, the junction contained 4 bases not matched to a gene. This CDR3 is built from 15 residues. The CDR3 loop is CASRPTGAGANVLTF. The CDR3 DNA reads TGTGCCAGCAGACCCACAGGGGCTGGGGCCAACGTCCTGACTTTC.

V and J are TRBV28 and TRBJ2-1; the D is unclear. The length of the CDR3 is 11 residues. The V gene lost 6 bases and the J gene lost 6 bases, with 6 bases spanning the gap. Per germline, CDR1 MDHEN and CDR2 SYDVKM. CDR3 loop: CASSLTNEQFF. The CDR3 DNA reads as TGTGCCAGCAGCCTGACCAATGAGCAGTTCTTC.

This clone was seen just once. The chain joins TRBV2 to TRBJ2-1; no definite D call. The CDR3 covers 11 residues. The V end was cut by 6 bases, the J end by 6 bases, with 6 bases between. Germline loops: CDR1 SNHLY, CDR2 FYNNEI. CDR3 nucleotides: TGTGCCAGCAGAATGTTCAATGAGCAGTTCTTC. This translates into CASRMFNEQFF.

The CDR3: CASSPTTYQETQYF. The CDR3 coding sequence is TGCGCCAGCAGCCCGACTACCTACCAAGAGACCCAGTACTTC. The V call is TRBV5-1, the J call TRBJ2-5; perhaps TRBD2 as D (5 bases). In germline, CDR1 is SGHRS, CDR2 YFSETQ. The CDR3 is made up of 14 amino acids. V lost 4 bases, J lost 0 bases, and 10 bases lay in between.

The J gene is TRBJ2-1, the V gene TRBV11-2; maybe TRBD1 (5 bases). The CDR3 runs to 14 residues. V gave up 6 bases and J gave up 9 bases, with 18 bases separating them. The V gene's germline CDR1 is SGHAT and CDR2 FQNNGV. The CDR3, as DNA: TGTGCCAGCAGTCCCGACTTATATCAGGGTGAGCAGTTCTTC. As protein: CASSPDLYQGEQFF.

To note about this clone: The DNA is left out, because the CDR3 cannot be placed on it with certainty; the CDR3 is given as TCRdb lists it. The chain employs TRBV4-1 and TRBJ1-2. With termini counted, the CDR3 has 12 amino acids. CDR1 MGHRA and CDR2 YSYEKL come from the germline V gene. CDR3 sequence reads: CASSQEVGPGTF.

The rearrangement links TRBV30 to TRBJ2-2; 8 bases line up with TRBD2. This CDR3 spans 15 amino acids. From germline, CDR1 is GTSNPN and CDR2 SVGIG (reference sequence). Trimming at V came to 0 bases and at J to 7 bases, leaving 7 bases not matched to a gene. CDR3: CAWSVYGRADGELFF. DNA for the CDR3: TGTGCCTGGAGTGTATACGGGAGGGCCGACGGGGAGCTGTTTTTT.

The genes are TRBV18 and TRBJ1-4; D uncertain. Trimming left V 0 bases short and J 6 bases short, with 8 bases between. The CDR3 covers 14 residues. Germline-derived CDR1 and CDR2 are KGHSH and LQKENI. The CDR3 sequence: CASSPPGLDEKLFF. CDR3 bases: TGTGCCAGCTCACCACCGGGCCTCGATGAAAAACTGTTTTTT.

The V gene is TRBV7-3, the J gene TRBJ2-1; D remains ambiguous. V lost 5 bases and J lost 6, with 5 bases in between. The CDR3 has 11 amino acids. The germline V gene encodes CDR1 SGHTA and CDR2 FQGTGA. In nucleotides, the CDR3 is TGTGCCAGCAGCGCCGGCAATGAGCAGTTCTTC. Residues: CASSAGNEQFF. The variable domain in full, completed from reference TRBV7-3 and TRBJ2-1, reads GAGVSQTPSNKVTEKGKYVELRCDPISGHTALYWYRQSLGQGPEFLIYFQGTGAADDSGLPNDRFFAVRPEGSVSTLKIQRTERGDSAVYLCASSAGNEQFFGPGTRLTVL.

This chain links TRBV6-4 with TRBJ1-2; D is undetermined. Germline CDR1 MRHNA, CDR2 SNTAGT. The CDR3 has 11 amino acids. Trimming shortened V by 0 bases and J by 8 bases, and 4 bases separated the two germline ends. The CDR3 protein is CASSDSGGYTF. The CDR3 coding sequence is TGTGCCAGCAGTGACTCTGGCGGCTACACCTTC.

The rearrangement joins TRBV7-9 to TRBJ2-1, with D hard to call. CDR1 and CDR2 from the germline V gene are SEHNR and FQNEAQ (reference sequence). Trimming stripped 0 bases from V and 4 bases from J, with 7 bases between. CDR3 length: 14 amino acids. Here the CDR3 reads CASSLALSYNEQFF. CDR3 sequence (DNA): TGTGCCAGCAGCTTAGCGCTATCGTACAATGAGCAGTTCTTC.

V and J are TRBV6-1 and TRBJ1-4; 10 bases agree with TRBD1. The V gene's germline CDR1 is MNHNS and CDR2 SASEGT. CDR3 size: 15 residues. V was clipped by 7 bases and J by 8 bases; unmatched bases: 10. The CDR3 DNA reads TGTGCCAGCACCCAATTGACGGGACAGGGGGAAAAACTGTTTTTT. It codes for CASTQLTGQGEKLFF.